The clone carrying this T cell receptor beta chain was observed a few times. This sample was included in a study of T cells in Graves' hyperthyroidism and ophthalmopathy. Germline trimming cut 6 bases from V and 12 bases from J; bases unmatched to any gene: 16. The CDR3 is 16 residues long. The investigators amplified TCR beta CDR3 regions from RNA transcripts. The study used the HTBI primer set for a first-round RT-PCR of the TCR CDR3. Each CDR3 protein gets one entry after TCRdb re-called the multiplex PCR reads with MiXCR. The profile shows 690,000 or so distinct CDR3 sequences, 18% of them singletons.

V usage is TRBV12-3 or TRBV12-4 and J usage is TRBJ2-1, with 11 bases that match TRBD2. This sequence was found in a woman between 50 and 59 years old with Graves' hyperthyroidism that later progressed to Graves' ophthalmopathy. The source material was blood. The DNA for the CDR3 is TGTGCCAGCAGCCCCGGGGATAGCGGGGGGGCGGTTGGGCAGTTCTTC. It translates to CASSPGDSGGAVGQFF.